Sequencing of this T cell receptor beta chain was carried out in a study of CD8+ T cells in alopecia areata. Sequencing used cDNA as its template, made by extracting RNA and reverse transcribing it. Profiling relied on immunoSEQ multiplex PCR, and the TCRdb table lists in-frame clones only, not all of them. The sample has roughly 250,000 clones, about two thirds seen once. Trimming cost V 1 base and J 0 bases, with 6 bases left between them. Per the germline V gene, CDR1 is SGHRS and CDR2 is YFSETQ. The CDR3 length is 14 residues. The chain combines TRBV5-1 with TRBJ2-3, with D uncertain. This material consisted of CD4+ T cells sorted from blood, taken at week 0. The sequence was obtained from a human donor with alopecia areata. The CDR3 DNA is TGCGCCAGCAGCTTGCAGACTAGCACAGATACGCAGTATTTT. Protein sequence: CASSLQTSTDTQYF.